This note documents a single T cell receptor beta chain sequence. Its antigen is not identified. Every TCR beta cDNA library bore unique molecular identifiers. Yield was some 540,000 cDNA molecules from about 0.94 to 9.7 million T cells. Each CDR3 protein is one row after TCRdb ran MiXCR on the PCR reads. The sample has 650,000 to 850,000 distinct CDR3 sequences; under 60% are singletons. The sample belongs to a study of post-analysis software for immune sequencing data. About the study: Clinical courses comprised relapsing-remitting, secondary progressive and progressive-relapsing multiple sclerosis.

Study observations and caveats: With TRBV5-6, TRBV5-1 and TRBV20-1 included, several TRBV segments were more frequent in patients than in controls. Co-batched samples clustered tightly together by F measure. For normalized Chao1 diversity, multiple sclerosis patients scored significantly lower than controls did.

Germline CDR1 and CDR2: SGHAT and FQNNGV. CDR3 length: 12 residues. V shed 1 base and J shed 5 bases, with 6 bases lying between them. The V gene is TRBV11-2, the J gene TRBJ2-7; D is unclear. The sequence was collected from a girl aged 10 to 17 with multiple sclerosis. The sequenced sample was blood. The CDR3: CASSLGMDEQYF. The CDR3 nucleotides are TGTGCCAGCAGCTTAGGGATGGACGAGCAGTACTTC.